One and the same sample provided the 5 T cell receptor beta chains below, sequenced in a study of CD8 T cells in ankylosing spondylitis. TCRdb ran MiXCR on the 5' RACE reads and lists one entry per CDR3 protein. The data hold hundreds of thousands of distinct CDR3 sequences, with about 20% observed a single time. The sample comprised blood, either unsorted or a sorted T cell fraction (not recorded which). All receptors derive from a female donor with ankylosing spondylitis or in good health (not recorded which).

The chain carries TRBV20-1 and TRBJ2-7; D may be TRBD1 (5 bases). This CDR3 is 16 amino acids long. CDR1 DFQATT and CDR2 SNEGSKA come from the germline V gene (reference sequence). V lost 1 base, J lost 0 bases, and 16 bases lay in between. The CDR3: CSARGRARASSYEQYF. The CDR3 region has the DNA TGCAGTGCTAGAGGCCGGGCCAGGGCTTCCTCCTACGAGCAGTACTTC.

This clonotype has a single count. The chain recombines TRBV20-1 with TRBJ2-1; TRBD1 agrees at 10 bases. The CDR3 has 14 amino acids. CDR1 is DFQATT, CDR2 SNEGSKA, per germline (reference sequence). V lost 6 bases and J lost 4; bases outside the gene matches: 6. CDR3 region: CSAPDRGRYNEQFF. The CDR3, as DNA: TGCAGTGCCCCAGACAGGGGGCGGTACAATGAGCAGTTCTTC.

The V gene is TRBV29-1, the J gene TRBJ1-3; TRBD1 might be the D (6 bases). The CDR3 runs 13 residues. Germline CDR1 SQVTM, CDR2 ANQGSEA. Trimming left V 4 bases short and J 2 bases short, with 9 bases between. The CDR3: CSVVTGPGNTIYF. CDR3 DNA: TGCAGCGTTGTAACAGGGCCTGGAAACACCATATATTTT.

This clonotype was recorded a few times. This chain connects TRBV12-3 or TRBV12-4 to TRBJ1-4; 7 bases align to TRBD1. This CDR3 spans 13 amino acids. V was pared by 4 bases and J by 10 bases, with 6 bases of the junction left unmatched. CDR3 nucleotide sequence: TGTGCCAGCAGTTCCAGGGGGGGAGGAAAACTGTTTTTT. Residues: CASSSRGGGKLFF.

The sample holds one count of this clonotype. This chain connects TRBV20-1 to TRBJ2-1, with 12 positions matching TRBD2. V lost 6 bases, J lost 6 bases, and 12 bases stayed unmatched. The CDR3 covers 16 residues. Germline V CDR1 and CDR2: DFQATT, SNEGSKA (reference sequence). CDR3 DNA sequence: TGCAGTGCGACTAGCGGGAGTTTGGGTGAGGGCAATGAGCAGTTCTTC. Encoded protein: CSATSGSLGEGNEQFF.